Below are 10 T cell receptor beta chains sequenced from a single sample in a study of blood T cell repertoires in COVID-19. Profiled with immunoSEQ multiplex PCR; TCRdb holds only in-frame clones, not every one. The table records approximately 300,000 clones, 75% to 90% of them present only once. Sequences were obtained from PBMCs or T cells enriched from blood (not recorded which). Receptor source: a woman aged 30 to 39 who had been exposed to COVID-19.

The rearrangement uses TRBV7-3 and TRBJ1-1; the D is unclear. The V end lost 5 bases, the J end lost 8 bases, and 21 bases lay between the germline ends. CDR3 length: 15 amino acids. Looked up from germline, CDR1 is SGHTA and CDR2 is FQGTGA. The CDR3, as DNA: TGTGCCAGCAGCCTACTACAAGACCTGAACGGGGAAGCTTTCTTT. It yields the protein CASSLLQDLNGEAFF.

V is TRBV28 and J is TRBJ1-6; D gene uncertain. CDR3 length: 16 amino acids. Germline-derived CDR1 and CDR2 are MDHEN and SYDVKM. The ends were cut back, 4 bases at V and 4 bases at J, with 14 bases in the middle. The CDR3 sequence is CASSSPLGGYNSPLHF. Written as DNA, the CDR3 is TGTGCCAGCAGTTCACCCCTTGGCGGGTATAATTCACCCCTCCACTTT.

The sample holds a few counts of this clone. This chain joins TRBV28 and TRBJ1-1; D is unclear. Germline V gives CDR1 MDHEN, CDR2 SYDVKM. The CDR3 consists of 12 residues. The germline V and J ends were trimmed by 2 bases and 5 bases, with 6 bases remaining between them. The CDR3 nucleotides read TGTGCCAGCAGTTTAGAGTGGACTGAAGCTTTCTTT. As protein: CASSLEWTEAFF. Using reference TRBV28 and TRBJ1-1 for the parts outside the CDR3, the full variable domain is DVKVTQSSRYLVKRTGEKVFLECVQDMDHENMFWYRQDPGLGLRLIYFSYDVKMKEKGDIPEGYSVSREKKERFSLILESASTNQTSMYLCASSLEWTEAFFGQGTRLTVV.

This clone was seen only once. The CDR3 DNA sequence: TGTGCCAGCAGGGCAGGGGTTCTGAGCAATCAGCCCCAGCATTTT. Its translation is CASRAGVLSNQPQHF. The chain combines TRBV7-3 with TRBJ1-5; TRBD1 might be the D (6 bases). Trimming pared 6 bases from V and 1 base from J, leaving 13 bases between. Germline V gene lookup returns CDR1 SGHTA and CDR2 FQGTGA. This CDR3 spans 15 amino acids.

The chain employs TRBV3-1 (or the pseudogene TRBV3-2) and TRBJ2-6; D not resolved. Germline V CDR1 and CDR2: LGHDT, YNNKEL (reference sequence). V lost 1 base and J 0 bases, leaving 10 bases between the germline ends. The CDR3 runs to 17 residues. The CDR3 sequence: CASSQGAPYSGANVLTF. In nucleotides, the CDR3 is TGTGCCAGCAGCCAAGGAGCACCTTACTCTGGGGCCAACGTCCTGACTTTC.

This clone was seen a handful of times. This chain connects TRBV7-9 to TRBJ2-7, with TRBD2 matching over 8 bases. The CDR3 has 13 amino acids. Germline CDR1 is SEHNR and CDR2 is FQNEAQ (reference sequence). V trimming: 5 bases; J trimming: 7 bases; junction bases outside the gene matches: 7. The DNA for the CDR3 is TGTGCCAGCAGCCACGCGGGGGGCGCGGAGCAGTACTTC. Translation gives CASSHAGGAEQYF.

V and J are TRBV5-4 and TRBJ2-2, with D possibly matching TRBD1 (5 bases). This CDR3 has 16 amino acids. Looked up from germline, CDR1 is SGHNT and CDR2 is YYREEE (reference sequence). Trimming shortened V by 1 base and J by 0 bases, and 10 bases separated the two germline ends. The CDR3 loop is CASSLRVGANTGELFF. CDR3 DNA sequence: TGTGCCAGCAGCTTGCGGGTAGGGGCGAACACCGGGGAGCTGTTTTTT. The full variable domain, in which reference TRBV5-4 and TRBJ2-2 provide the parts outside the CDR3, is ETGVTQSPTHLIKTRGQQVTLRCSSQSGHNTVSWYQQALGQGPQFIFQYYREEENGRGNFPPRFSGLQFPNYSSELNVNALELDDSALYLCASSLRVGANTGELFFGEGSRLTVL.

This sequence joins TRBV18 and TRBJ2-5; the match to TRBD1 covers 8 bases. The CDR3 extends over 15 amino acids. V was clipped by 6 bases and J by 4 bases; unmatched bases: 10. Germline V gene lookup returns CDR1 KGHSH and CDR2 LQKENI. CDR3 DNA: TGTGCCAGCTCGTCCGGACAGGGAGGAAGAGAGACCCAGTACTTC. Its protein product is CASSSGQGGRETQYF.

This chain links TRBV5-6 with TRBJ2-1; 9 nucleotides line up with TRBD1. This CDR3 has 15 amino acids. V lost 3 bases, J lost 5 bases, and 6 bases stayed unmatched. Germline assignment: CDR1 SGHDT and CDR2 YYEEEE. For the CDR3, the DNA is TGTGCCAGCAGCTCACCGGGACAGGGACACAATGAGCAGTTCTTC. Residues: CASSSPGQGHNEQFF.

The chain joins TRBV25-1 to TRBJ1-2; 10 bases are a match to TRBD1. This CDR3 has 15 amino acids. The germline V gene has CDR1 MGHDK and CDR2 SYGVNS. V lost 4 bases, J lost 8 bases, and 10 bases stayed unmatched. Here the CDR3 reads CASSASWGQGNGYTF. The DNA of the CDR3 is TGTGCCAGCAGTGCCTCTTGGGGACAGGGGAACGGCTACACCTTC.